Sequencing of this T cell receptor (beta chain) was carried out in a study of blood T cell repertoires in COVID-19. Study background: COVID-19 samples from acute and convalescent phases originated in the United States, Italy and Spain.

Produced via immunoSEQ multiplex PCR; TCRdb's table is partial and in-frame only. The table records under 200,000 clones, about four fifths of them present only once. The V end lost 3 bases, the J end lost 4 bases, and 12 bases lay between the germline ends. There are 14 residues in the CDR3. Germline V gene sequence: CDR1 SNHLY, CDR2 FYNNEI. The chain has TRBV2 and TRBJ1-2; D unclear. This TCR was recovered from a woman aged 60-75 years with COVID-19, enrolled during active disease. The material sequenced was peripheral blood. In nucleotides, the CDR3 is TGTGCCAGCAGTGACAGGTCCAGTGGCTATGGCTACACCTTC. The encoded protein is CASSDRSSGYGYTF.